This T cell receptor (beta chain) is from a study of shared clonotypes between healthy human individuals. Study at large: Three CD4 naive, three CD4 memory, two CD8 naive and one CD8 memory plate were used per donor.

The assay was run at deep level. Per the authors' pipeline: In the immunoSEQ data, sequences were junction-only and lacked quality scores, so filtering differed. Measured with immunoSEQ multiplex PCR; TCRdb has only the in-frame clones, and not every one. The DNA gave D and trimming, while V, J and clone size come from that table. In the table there are around 1.9 million clones, roughly 93% of which are singletons. CDR1 is MGHDK and CDR2 is SYGVNS in the germline V gene. After removal of 6 bases from V and 7 bases from J, the junction contained 5 bases not matched to a gene. This CDR3 has 13 amino acids. Naive-designated CD8 cells lacked CD45RO, were positively enriched for CCR7, and omitted terminally differentiated effector memory CD45RA+ cells. Only Caucasian adults living in Nashville, Tennessee served as donors.

V usage is TRBV25-1 and J usage is TRBJ2-1; 8 bases are shared with TRBD1. Sequencing used naive CD8+ T cells from PBMCs. This clonotype was sampled from a man younger than 30 in good health. Some clones in this sample may be carry-over from other donors' samples. CDR3: CASRQGVRNEQFF. In nucleotides, the CDR3 is TGTGCCAGCAGACAGGGGGTAAGGAATGAGCAGTTCTTC.